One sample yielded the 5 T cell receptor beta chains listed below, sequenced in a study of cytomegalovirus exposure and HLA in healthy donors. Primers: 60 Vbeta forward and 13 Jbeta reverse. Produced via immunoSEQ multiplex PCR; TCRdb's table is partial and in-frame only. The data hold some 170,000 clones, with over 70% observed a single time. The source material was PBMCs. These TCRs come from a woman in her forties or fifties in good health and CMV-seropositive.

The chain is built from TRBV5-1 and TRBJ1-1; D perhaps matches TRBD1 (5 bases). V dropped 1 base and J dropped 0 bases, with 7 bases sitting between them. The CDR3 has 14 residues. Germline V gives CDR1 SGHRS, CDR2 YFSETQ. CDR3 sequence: CASSLRGLNTEAFF. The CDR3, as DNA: TGCGCCAGCAGCTTGCGGGGGTTGAACACTGAAGCTTTCTTT.

The CDR3 sequence is CASSTGQGDYGYTF. CDR3 in DNA: TGCGCCAGCAGCACGGGACAGGGCGACTATGGCTACACCTTC. The V call is TRBV5-1, the J call TRBJ1-2; the match to TRBD1 covers 9 bases. After removal of 4 bases from V and 3 bases from J, the junction contained 4 bases not matched to a gene. In germline, CDR1 is SGHRS, CDR2 YFSETQ. The CDR3 covers 14 residues.

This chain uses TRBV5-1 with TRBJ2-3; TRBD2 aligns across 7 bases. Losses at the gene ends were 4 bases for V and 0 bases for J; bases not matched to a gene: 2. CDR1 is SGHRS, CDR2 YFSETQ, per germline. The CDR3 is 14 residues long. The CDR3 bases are TGCGCCAGCAGCCCAGCGGGGAGCACAGATACGCAGTATTTT. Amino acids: CASSPAGSTDTQYF.

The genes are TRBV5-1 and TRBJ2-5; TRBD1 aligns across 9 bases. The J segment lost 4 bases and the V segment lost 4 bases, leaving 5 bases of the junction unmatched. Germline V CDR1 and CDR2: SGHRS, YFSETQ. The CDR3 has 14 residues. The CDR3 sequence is CASSVTGGGETQYF. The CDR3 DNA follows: TGCGCCAGCAGCGTGACAGGGGGAGGAGAGACCCAGTACTTC.

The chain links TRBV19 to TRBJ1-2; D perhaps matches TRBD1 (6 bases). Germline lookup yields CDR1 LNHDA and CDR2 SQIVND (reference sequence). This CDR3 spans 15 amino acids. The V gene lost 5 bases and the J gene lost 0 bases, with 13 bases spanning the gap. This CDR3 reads CASSPLQGTNYGYTF. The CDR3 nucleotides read TGTGCCAGTAGTCCTCTACAGGGAACTAACTATGGCTACACCTTC.